These 23 T cell receptor beta chains came from one sample sequenced in a study of blood T cell repertoires in COVID-19. TCRdb keeps only in-frame clones here, not all; method: immunoSEQ multiplex PCR. The data hold about 150,000 clones, with roughly 88% observed a single time. The sequenced material came from peripheral blood. The receptors here all came from a man in his 60s with COVID-19, enrolled during active disease.

V is TRBV27 and J is TRBJ1-2, with D unresolved. The CDR3 runs to 14 residues. Germline lookup yields CDR1 MNHEY and CDR2 SMNVEV (reference sequence). The V gene lost 8 bases and the J gene lost 8 bases, with 21 bases spanning the gap. CDR3 sequence reads: CASQPSGSSAGYTF. In DNA, the CDR3 is TGTGCCAGCCAACCATCCGGGTCCTCGGCCGGCTACACCTTC.

This clone was found once. The chain recombines TRBV6-5 with TRBJ1-1; D is possibly TRBD1 (6 bases). The length of the CDR3 is 13 residues. The germline CDR1 and CDR2 sequences are MNHEY and SVGAGI. V was pared by 9 bases and J by 4 bases, with 15 bases between. In DNA, the CDR3 is TGTGCCAGTACTGTCGCGGGGGCCACTGAAGCTTTCTTT. Its translation is CASTVAGATEAFF.

The J gene is TRBJ1-1, the V gene TRBV7-2; D is possibly TRBD1 (5 bases). Germline values: CDR1 SGHTA, CDR2 FQGNSA. The CDR3 extends over 15 amino acids. V was cut by 6 bases and J by 0 bases, with 14 bases left in between. The DNA for the CDR3 is TGTGCCAGCAGAAGACAGACTTCCCTGAACACTGAAGCTTTCTTT. Translating it yields CASRRQTSLNTEAFF.

This clone was counted once. The rearrangement uses TRBV6-5 and TRBJ1-2; D not certain. This CDR3 is built from 15 residues. Looked up from germline, CDR1 is MNHEY and CDR2 is SVGAGI. The V gene lost 0 bases and the J gene lost 5 bases, with 13 bases spanning the gap. The CDR3, as DNA: TGTGCCAGCAGTTACTCGAGGCAGCCTGAGTATGGCTACACCTTC. This translates into CASSYSRQPEYGYTF.

The rearrangement uses TRBV6-2 or TRBV6-3 and TRBJ2-5, with a weak D call TRBD2 (6 bases). The germline V and J ends were trimmed by 7 bases and 1 base, with 13 bases remaining between them. The CDR3 spans 14 residues. Germline assignment: CDR1 MNHEY and CDR2 SVGEGT. CDR3 region: CASNPSGVQETQYF. The CDR3 DNA reads TGTGCCAGCAACCCTTCGGGGGTCCAAGAGACCCAGTACTTC.

This chain joins TRBV27 and TRBJ1-6; D remains ambiguous. Germline V CDR1 and CDR2: MNHEY, SMNVEV (reference sequence). The V gene lost 5 bases and the J gene lost 7 bases, with 15 bases spanning the gap. This CDR3 spans 15 amino acids. CDR3 coding DNA: TGTGCCAGCAGTAGGACTGGAAGGGAGAATTCACCCCTCCACTTT. It encodes CASSRTGRENSPLHF.

The chain links TRBV19 to TRBJ1-5, with a possible D match to TRBD1 (6 bases). Germline V lookup: CDR1 LNHDA, CDR2 SQIVND (reference sequence). This CDR3 region has 15 residues. V was cut by 6 bases and J by 6 bases, with 18 bases left in between. The CDR3 nucleotides are TGTGCCAGTAGCACCACAGGGTACAGCGGTCAGCCCCAGCATTTT. It codes for CASSTTGYSGQPQHF.

The chain combines TRBV2 with TRBJ1-1, with D possibly being TRBD1 (6 bases). Germline CDR1 is SNHLY and CDR2 is FYNNEI. This CDR3 contains 15 residues. Trimming shortened V by 1 base and J by 0 bases, and 9 bases separated the two germline ends. In nucleotides, the CDR3 is TGTGCCAGCAGTGAAGAAGGGGGTCTGAACACTGAAGCTTTCTTT. Translation gives CASSEEGGLNTEAFF. The variable domain in full, with the rest retrieved from reference TRBV2 and TRBJ1-1, is EPEVTQTPSHQVTQMGQEVILRCVPISNHLYFYWYRQILGQKVEFLVSFYNNEISEKSEIFDDQFSVERPDGSNFTLKIRSTKLEDSAMYFCASSEEGGLNTEAFFGQGTRLTVV.

This clone was observed a few times. V gene TRBV4-1 combines with J gene TRBJ1-2; D ambiguous. The CDR3 consists of 14 residues. V lost 1 base and J 0 bases, leaving 6 bases between the germline ends. Per the germline V gene, CDR1 is MGHRA and CDR2 is YSYEKL. The CDR3 DNA reads as TGCGCCAGCAGCCAAGGTCTTACTAACTATGGCTACACCTTC. Encoded protein: CASSQGLTNYGYTF.

This clone showed up just a few times. The genes are TRBV18 and TRBJ1-1; 8 nucleotides agree with TRBD1. The CDR3 consists of 16 residues. The germline V gene encodes CDR1 KGHSH and CDR2 LQKENI. J lost 1 base, V lost 4 bases, and 8 bases had no gene match. This CDR3 is CASSQNGGQENTEAFF. The CDR3 DNA follows: TGTGCCAGCTCACAAAACGGGGGACAGGAGAACACTGAAGCTTTCTTT.

The V and J genes are TRBV7-9 and TRBJ2-5; maybe TRBD2 (5 bases). In germline, CDR1 is SEHNR, CDR2 FQNEAQ (reference sequence). V gave up 5 bases and J gave up 1 base, with 8 bases separating them. The CDR3 is 13 amino acids. CDR3 loop: CASSQRVQETQYF. DNA for the CDR3: TGTGCCAGCAGCCAGAGGGTCCAAGAGACCCAGTACTTC.

J is TRBJ2-3 and V is TRBV15; TRBD2 agrees at 8 bases. J gave up 2 bases and V 2 bases, and 9 bases lay outside the gene matches. The germline V gene encodes CDR1 LNHNV and CDR2 YYDKDF (reference sequence). CDR3 length: 17 residues. This CDR3 reads CATSRRPLAEATDTQYF. DNA of the CDR3: TGTGCCACCAGCAGACGACCACTAGCGGAGGCCACAGATACGCAGTATTTT.

The chain uses TRBV20-1 and TRBJ1-2; D not certain. Trimming removed 5 bases from V and 6 bases from J, with 10 bases in between. Looked up from germline, CDR1 is DFQATT and CDR2 is SNEGSKA (reference sequence). This CDR3 spans 11 amino acids. The CDR3 spells CSARDPNGYTF. CDR3 DNA sequence: TGCAGTGCTCGGGATCCTAATGGCTACACCTTC.

To note about this clone: The same CDR3 also results from other DNA sequences found in this sample. The chain uses TRBV12-3 or TRBV12-4 and TRBJ1-2, with TRBD1 as a possible D gene (6 bases). V lost 3 bases and J lost 3, with 8 bases in between. This CDR3 is built from 13 residues. The CDR3: CASSLDRYYGYTF. CDR3 DNA: TGTGCCAGCAGTTTGGACAGATACTATGGCTACACCTTC.

The chain uses TRBV11-2 and TRBJ1-2; a weak D match, TRBD1 (6 bases). Germline lookup yields CDR1 SGHAT and CDR2 FQNNGV. The CDR3 has 15 amino acids. V lost 5 bases, J lost 3 bases, and 16 bases lay in between. The CDR3 DNA follows: TGTGCCAGCAGCCCTCCCCAGGGGAGTGACTATGGCTACACCTTC. Encoded protein: CASSPPQGSDYGYTF.

As concerns this clone: Other DNA variants within this sample encode the same CDR3. V usage is TRBV11-3 and J usage is TRBJ2-3, with 10 bases identical to TRBD2. CDR3 length: 18 residues. CDR1 is SGHNT and CDR2 is YENEEA in the germline V gene. Trimming took 4 bases from V and 6 from J; bases not matched to a gene: 16. The DNA for the CDR3 is TGTGCCAGCAGCTCAAAAAGCCTAGCGGGGGCGACCACGGATACGCAGTATTTT. This gives the protein CASSSKSLAGATTDTQYF.

The chain joins TRBV7-2 to TRBJ1-6; TRBD1 aligns across 7 bases. Germline CDR1 SGHTA, CDR2 FQGNSA. Trimming cost V 5 bases and J 0 bases; bases outside gene matches: 4. CDR3 length: 16 amino acids. The chain's CDR3 is CASSMGQSSYNSPLHF. The CDR3 coding sequence is TGTGCCAGCAGCATGGGACAGAGCTCCTATAATTCACCCCTCCACTTT.

The chain joins TRBV7-2 to TRBJ1-3; D gene unclear. CDR1 is SGHTA and CDR2 is FQGNSA in the germline V gene. The V and J ends lost 5 bases and 4 bases respectively, with 6 bases between them. The CDR3 totals 12 residues. The CDR3 DNA follows: TGTGCCAGCAGCCGCCAGGGAAACACCATATATTTT. It codes for CASSRQGNTIYF.

This clone was seen only a few times. The chain carries TRBV29-1 and TRBJ1-1; D is perhaps TRBD1 (6 bases). Germline CDR1 is SQVTM and CDR2 is ANQGSEA. The CDR3 runs 11 residues. Deletions cut 7 bases from V and 8 bases from J, with 14 bases between. The DNA of the CDR3 is TGCAGCGGAGACAGGAGGAGGGAAGCTTTCTTT. This gives the protein CSGDRRREAFF.

V is TRBV25-1 and J is TRBJ2-3, with TRBD2 matching over 8 bases. V lost 3 bases to trimming and J lost 4 bases; unmatched junction nucleotides: 9. The germline CDR1 and CDR2 sequences are MGHDK and SYGVNS. CDR3 length: 16 residues. CDR3 sequence: CASSDPTRLASDTQYF. The CDR3 region has the DNA TGTGCCAGCAGTGATCCGACTAGACTAGCGTCAGATACGCAGTATTTT.

This chain uses TRBV5-4 with TRBJ2-1, with D hard to call. The germline gives CDR1 SGHNT, CDR2 YYREEE (reference sequence). V was pared by 3 bases and J by 6 bases, with 7 bases between. CDR3 length: 12 residues. The DNA of the CDR3 is TGTGCCAGCAGCTCCCCATTCAATGAGCAGTTCTTC. Translated, it gives CASSSPFNEQFF.

The V and J genes are TRBV7-9 and TRBJ2-4; D may be TRBD2 (5 bases). This CDR3 has 13 residues. V was clipped by 1 base and J by 7 bases, with 8 bases between them. Germline values: CDR1 SEHNR, CDR2 FQNEAQ (reference sequence). The CDR3, as DNA: TGTGCCAGCAGCTTAGGAGGGAGTAACATTCAGTACTTC. Amino acid sequence: CASSLGGSNIQYF.

This clone was counted a single time. V usage is TRBV5-6 and J usage is TRBJ2-2, with 14 nucleotides matching TRBD2. This CDR3 is built from 18 residues. V trimming: 4 bases; J trimming: 4 bases; junction bases outside the gene matches: 9. The germline gives CDR1 SGHDT, CDR2 YYEEEE. This CDR3 reads CASSPIRLAGGFTGELFF. CDR3 DNA: TGTGCCAGCAGCCCGATTAGACTAGCGGGAGGGTTCACCGGGGAGCTGTTTTTT. Complete variable domain (other parts from reference TRBV5-6 and TRBJ2-2): DAGVTQSPTHLIKTRGQQVTLRCSPKSGHDTVSWYQQALGQGPQFIFQYYEEEERQRGNFPDRFSGHQFPNYSSELNVNALLLGDSALYLCASSPIRLAGGFTGELFFGEGSRLTVL.